The sequence of this T cell receptor beta chain was determined in a study of identical twins (dated by TCRdb to 2015 to 2016). In the study overall: The study deep-sequenced TCR alpha and beta repertoires from monozygotic twins, unrelated adults of various ages and cord blood to test whether fetal clonotypes persist. To rule out contamination, replicate twin experiments were performed at different times with different library preparation protocols. The investigation overall reported the following: Recombination models systematically underestimated out-of-frame TCR alpha sharing in monozygotic twins but agreed with sharing between unrelated individuals. Invariant T cells such as MAIT and iNKT could partly confound zero-insertion analyses, although diverse VJ usage argued against such confounding for most clonotypes. Compared with coincidental sharing between unrelated individuals, out-of-frame TCR alpha sequences shared between twins showed an excess of sequences with low generation probability. In beta out-of-frame sequences, excess twin sharing was weaker, because having fewer shared sequences lowered the signal-to-noise ratio. Abundant cord blood beta clonotypes carried fewer insertions; young adult naive repertoires showed a weaker similar trend, while memory repertoires showed none. Because the same donors could not be followed over many years, the conclusions depended on cross-sectional statistical analysis.

Libraries were made using 5' RACE. The sample was run on an Illumina HiSeq 2000. A universal primer binding site was added through template switching, and the final cDNA carried a unique molecular identifier so that TCR cDNA molecules could be counted accurately. Specific primers in the conserved constant-segment region were used to synthesize first-strand cDNA for the TCR alpha and beta chains. Each cDNA library was double barcoded, with a SMART-Mk sample barcode plus Illumina barcodes, to control for contamination. TruSeq adapter sequences, together with Illumina sample barcodes, were added in two successive PCR steps. The Illumina HiSeq platform was used with custom primers to sequence TCR alpha and beta cDNA libraries. Processing in the source paper ran as follows. MiGEC was used to process raw reads and extract unique molecular identifiers, and MiXCR was used to find CDR3 positions. For each individual, recombination models were inferred using an EM algorithm with the repgenHMM and IGoR tools. The analysis of shared clonotypes was done with the tcR package in R, with sharing normalized by the product of cloneset sizes. Out-of-frame nonproductive sequences were analyzed to study raw recombination free of thymic and clonal selection effects. TCRdb reprocessed the public reads (quality trimming at Q25 with fastp, clone calling with MiXCR) and kept in-frame beta chains. Identical CDR3 protein sequences are pooled into one entry, listed with their most common genes and DNA. TCRdb's processing, not the authors' own work, is the source of the V and J calls. This sample comprises 1.5 million or so distinct CDR3 sequences, about 31% of them detected only once. Jointly, the top ten make up 0.27% of the sample.

Only healthy Caucasian donors were included. Spanning cysteine to phenylalanine, the CDR3 consists of 14 amino acids. Only CDR3 DNA is held: 42 bases, read in frame from base 1. CDR1 and CDR2 are drawn from the germline V gene: SGHDN, FVKESK. A remark on this clonotype: Its target antigen remains unknown. It may be a read error: a sequence one base away is much more abundant.

The chain is made from TRBV14 and TRBJ2-4; a confident D gene designation cannot be given. The better agreement between TRBJ2-7 and the DNA end casts doubt on the J call. The source material was cord blood. This TCR was sampled from a newborn girl in good health. The CDR3 region has the sequence CAGSQDMNNYEQYF. The DNA is as follows: TGTGCCGGCAGCCAAGATATGAACAACTACGAGCAGTACTTC.